Below, 11 T cell receptor beta chains from the same sample are listed, as sequenced in a study of cytomegalovirus exposure and HLA in healthy donors (TCRdb year 2017). Libraries were prepared through the immunoSEQ multiplex PCR assay. A mixture of 60 forward primers for TCR Vbeta segments and 13 reverse primers for TCR Jbeta segments was used in the multiplex PCR. This immuneACCESS table, as held by TCRdb, lists in-frame sequences with V and J called but not all clones. Of the missing ones, under half trace to an unresolved V gene in checked studies; the others have no known cause. In all, the sample holds roughly 95,000 clones, and roughly four fifths of those were seen once. The biggest ten clones account for more than 3% of the sample. The sequenced material came from PBMCs. The receptors come from a man under 40 in good health and CMV-seropositive.

The rearrangement uses TRBV6-1 and TRBJ1-1; 9 bases are a match to TRBD1. The CDR3 runs to 14 residues. J was trimmed by 12 bases and V by 6 bases; bases with no gene match: 14. The germline CDR1 and CDR2 sequences are MNHNS and SASEGT. CDR3 protein: CASRRVTGTGMPFF. The CDR3 DNA is TGTGCCAGCAGGAGAGTTACCGGGACAGGGATGCCTTTCTTT.

This chain uses TRBV6-1 with TRBJ2-4; 9 nucleotides line up with TRBD1. Trimming at V came to 4 bases and at J to 2 bases, leaving 18 bases not matched to a gene. The germline CDR1 and CDR2 sequences are MNHNS and SASEGT. The CDR3 is made up of 20 amino acids. CDR3: CASSGFVGTGRDHTKNIQYF. CDR3 coding DNA: TGTGCCAGCAGTGGATTCGTTGGGACAGGGAGGGATCATACCAAAAACATTCAGTACTTC.

This clone showed up just once. The rearrangement uses TRBV28 and TRBJ1-6, with TRBD1 identical over 8 bases. The CDR3 extends over 14 amino acids. The J segment lost 6 bases and the V segment lost 6 bases, leaving 4 bases of the junction unmatched. CDR1 MDHEN and CDR2 SYDVKM come from the germline V gene. The CDR3 protein is CASSPDRANSPLHF. The CDR3 bases are TGTGCCAGCAGCCCGGACAGGGCTAATTCACCCCTCCACTTT.

This clone has just one count. DNA of the CDR3: TGTGCCAGCAGCTTGGCTAGGACGGGATCTGAAAAACTGTTTTTT. Protein sequence: CASSLARTGSEKLFF. V gene TRBV7-2 combines with J gene TRBJ1-4; D remains unclear. CDR1 and CDR2 from the germline V gene are SGHTA and FQGNSA. There are 15 residues in the CDR3. V was shortened by 3 bases and J by 7 bases, with 15 bases between the two germline ends.

The V call is TRBV23-1, the J call TRBJ2-2, with D perhaps TRBD2 (5 bases). TRBV23-1 is annotated as an ORF whose role is uncertain. CDR3 length: 14 amino acids. The V end was cut by 10 bases, the J end by 2 bases, with 14 bases between. The CDR3 here is CATQRLQNTGELFF. The CDR3 DNA sequence: TGCGCCACCCAGCGGTTACAAAACACCGGGGAGCTGTTTTTT.

The rearrangement joins TRBV7-9 to TRBJ2-3; no clear D gene. From germline, CDR1 is SEHNR and CDR2 FQNEAQ (reference sequence). CDR3 length: 13 residues. The ends were cut back, 4 bases at V and 8 bases at J, with 13 bases in the middle. The CDR3 DNA reads as TGTGCCAGCAGCTCCAGTAGCACCCGTACGCAGTATTTT. Residues: CASSSSSTRTQYF.

V usage is TRBV4-3 and J usage is TRBJ1-5, with TRBD1 matching over 7 bases. The CDR3 is 18 residues long. Trimming removed 3 bases from V and 0 bases from J; junction bases left unmatched: 11. From germline, CDR1 is LGHNA and CDR2 YSLEER. This CDR3 is CASSQGRQGSVSNQPQHF. CDR3 nucleotides: TGCGCCAGCAGCCAGGGTCGACAGGGTTCCGTTAGCAATCAGCCCCAGCATTTT.

The chain couples TRBV18 to TRBJ2-1; tentatively, D is TRBD2 (5 bases). With 1 base removed from V and 7 bases from J, the gap between germline ends came to 14 bases. Germline V gene sequence: CDR1 KGHSH, CDR2 LQKENI. The CDR3 runs to 15 residues. The CDR3 loop is CASSPLGDYQNEQFF. CDR3 sequence (DNA): TGTGCCAGCTCACCACTTGGAGACTACCAAAATGAGCAGTTCTTC.

The chain couples TRBV27 to TRBJ2-7, with 9 positions matching TRBD1. The junction had 7 bases not matched to a gene; V was cut back by 4 bases and J by 3 bases. CDR3 length: 15 residues. Germline V gene lookup returns CDR1 MNHEY and CDR2 SMNVEV (reference sequence). CDR3 loop: CASSSGQGKGYEQYF. CDR3 in DNA: TGTGCCAGCAGTTCGGGACAGGGAAAGGGCTACGAGCAGTACTTC.

The rearrangement uses TRBV7-9 and TRBJ2-6; D unclear. Deletions cut 5 bases from V and 3 bases from J, with 14 bases between. The germline CDR1 and CDR2 sequences are SEHNR and FQNEAQ (reference sequence). This CDR3 is built from 16 residues. The CDR3 here is CASSRLSGFGANVLTF. In DNA, the CDR3 is TGTGCCAGCAGCCGTCTATCAGGATTTGGGGCCAACGTCCTGACTTTC.

Written as DNA, the CDR3 is TGTGCCAGCATGGGGTGGCAGGGTGACGACGAGCAGTACTTC. As protein: CASMGWQGDDEQYF. This chain connects TRBV6-6 to TRBJ2-7; TRBD1 is a possible D gene (5 bases). V was pared by 7 bases and J by 5 bases, with 18 bases between. The CDR3 consists of 14 residues. Germline V gene lookup returns CDR1 MNHNY and CDR2 SVGAGI (reference sequence).